The rows below give T cell receptor beta chains drawn from one sample of a study of blood T cell repertoires in COVID-19. The table came from immunoSEQ multiplex PCR; TCRdb's copy has only in-frame clones and leaves some out. The sample records 150,000 to 200,000 clones, 80% to 90% being singletons. Sample: peripheral blood. These receptors originate from a woman older than 75 with COVID-19, enrolled during active disease. The CDR3 runs from the conserved cysteine through the conserved F or W. A D gene is named only where the DNA matches it firmly. Size values are once, few and many counts, or a class for expanded clones, and some rows have none.

size	V	J	D	CDR3	DNA
once	TRBV19	TRBJ2-1	TRBD2	CASSIVAGGPVEQFF	TGTGCCAGTAGTATAGTAGCGGGGGGGCCGGTGGAGCAGTTCTTC
.	TRBV6-5	TRBJ2-1	TRBD1	CASRPGQGNNNEQFF	TGTGCCAGCAGGCCGGGACAGGGGAACAACAATGAGCAGTTCTTC
few	TRBV19	TRBJ1-1	TRBD1	CASRRDRDFTEAFF	TGTGCCAGTAGACGGGACAGGGATTTCACTGAAGCTTTCTTT
.	TRBV19	TRBJ1-2	.	CASNHLPGQPNYGYTF	TGTGCCAGTAACCACCTGCCAGGTCAGCCGAACTATGGCTACACCTTC
.	TRBV28	TRBJ1-5	.	CARTPFGGGHQPQHF	TGTGCCAGAACACCGTTTGGGGGGGGGCATCAGCCCCAGCATTTT
.	TRBV29-1	TRBJ2-3	.	CSVEETNTDTQYF	TGCAGCGTTGAAGAGACTAACACAGATACGCAGTATTTT
.	TRBV11-2	TRBJ1-2	TRBD1	CASSALQGAYSGYTF	TGTGCCAGCAGCGCATTGCAGGGGGCGTATAGTGGCTACACCTTC
.	TRBV25-1	TRBJ1-3	TRBD1	CASSETQGALNTIYF	TGTGCCAGCAGTGAAACACAGGGGGCTTTAAACACCATATATTTT
.	TRBV5-5	TRBJ2-7	TRBD2	CASSVTLAGFYEQYF	TGTGCCAGCAGCGTTACACTAGCGGGGTTCTACGAGCAGTACTTC
.	TRBV28	TRBJ1-5	.	CASSSVPGSGQPQHF	TGTGCCAGCAGTTCCGTCCCGGGATCGGGTCAGCCCCAGCATTTT
.	TRBV28	TRBJ1-1	TRBD1	CASRLTGSLTEAFF	TGTGCCAGCAGACTGACAGGGTCGCTCACTGAAGCTTTCTTT
.	TRBV4-2	TRBJ2-1	TRBD2	CASSYGLAEAYNEQFF	TGTGCCAGCAGCTATGGACTAGCGGAAGCGTACAATGAGCAGTTCTTC
.	TRBV7-9	TRBJ1-3	TRBD1	CASSHQGAPGNTIYF	TGTGCCAGCAGCCATCAGGGGGCGCCGGGAAACACCATATATTTT
.	TRBV7-8	TRBJ1-2	.	CASSLGGGGEIGYGYTF	TGTGCCAGCAGCTTAGGGGGAGGAGGGGAAATCGGATATGGCTACACCTTC
.	TRBV5-1	TRBJ1-4	.	CASSTTGSTTNEKLFF	TGCGCCAGCAGCACTACAGGGTCCACAACTAATGAAAAACTGTTTTTT
.	TRBV6-6	TRBJ1-5	.	CASSPRAWYSNQPQHF	TGTGCCAGCAGTCCCAGGGCGTGGTATAGCAATCAGCCCCAGCATTTT
.	TRBV9	TRBJ2-1	TRBD2	CASSRSGASNAEQFF	TGTGCCAGCAGCCGGAGCGGGGCCTCGAACGCTGAGCAGTTCTTC
.	TRBV7-9	TRBJ2-1	.	CASSLTGPYNEQFF	TGTGCCAGCAGCTTGACAGGACCCTACAATGAGCAGTTCTTC
.	TRBV6-5	TRBJ1-5	.	CATLQGYSNQPQHF	TGTGCCACATTACAGGGTTATAGCAATCAGCCCCAGCATTTT
.	TRBV18	TRBJ1-2	.	CASSPAGGGYGYTF	TGTGCCAGCTCACCCGCAGGAGGAGGCTATGGCTACACCTTC
.	TRBV6-6	TRBJ2-2	TRBD1	CASSTDRGLDGELFF	TGTGCCAGCAGTACGGACAGGGGTTTGGACGGGGAGCTGTTTTTT
.	TRBV27	TRBJ2-1	.	CASSSLIWGGEQFF	TGTGCCAGCAGTTCCCTGATCTGGGGCGGTGAGCAGTTCTTC
.	TRBV19	TRBJ2-5	TRBD2	CASTAGTSDYGTQYF	TGTGCCAGTACCGCCGGGACTAGCGATTACGGGACCCAGTACTTC
.	TRBV18	TRBJ2-5	.	CASSPPTWEGDETQYF	TGTGCCAGCTCACCACCTACCTGGGAGGGGGACGAGACCCAGTACTTC
.	TRBV19	TRBJ1-2	TRBD1	CATESGQGGYTF	TGTGCCACCGAGTCAGGACAGGGCGGCTACACCTTC
.	TRBV7-3	TRBJ2-1	TRBD1	CASSVDRGTYNEQFF	TGTGCCAGCAGCGTAGACAGGGGTACCTACAATGAGCAGTTCTTC
.	TRBV27	TRBJ1-6	.	CASSWQVNSPLHF	TGTGCCAGCAGTTGGCAGGTTAATTCACCCCTCCACTTT
.	TRBV9	TRBJ1-5	TRBD1	CASSAGTGQNQPQHF	TGTGCCAGCAGCGCCGGGACAGGGCAAAATCAGCCCCAGCATTTT
.	TRBV27	TRBJ2-7	.	CASSSGSYEQYF	TGTGCCAGCAGTTCCGGCTCCTACGAGCAGTACTTC
.	TRBV4-1	TRBJ2-4	TRBD2	CASSRLATMGGGKNIQYF	TGCGCCAGCAGCCGCTTAGCCACAATGGGGGGGGGAAAAAACATTCAGTACTTC
few	TRBV7-2	TRBJ1-5	TRBD1	CASSLKGGGSNQPQHF	TGTGCCAGCAGCTTAAAAGGGGGCGGAAGCAATCAGCCCCAGCATTTT
once	TRBV4-3	TRBJ1-2	.	CASSLDHRAYYGYTF	TGCGCCAGCAGCCTAGACCACAGGGCCTACTATGGCTACACCTTC
.	TRBV7-9	TRBJ1-6	TRBD1	CASRSGQGDSPLHF	TGTGCCAGCCGGTCCGGACAGGGCGATTCACCCCTCCACTTT
few	TRBV18	TRBJ2-7	.	CASSPGQIYEQYF	TGTGCCAGCTCACCCGGACAGATCTACGAGCAGTACTTC
once	TRBV6-1	TRBJ1-2	.	CASSEAGDAGYGYTF	TGTGCCAGCAGTGAAGCTGGGGACGCGGGGTATGGCTACACCTTC
.	TRBV19	TRBJ1-2	TRBD1	CASSILFSIADRERKGYTF	TGTGCCAGTAGTATACTGTTTTCAATTGCGGACAGGGAGAGGAAGGGCTACACCTTC
.	TRBV11-2	TRBJ1-1	.	CASSPLWGDTEAFF	TGTGCCAGCAGCCCACTATGGGGGGACACTGAAGCTTTCTTT
.	TRBV12-5	TRBJ2-2	TRBD1	CASGPGQGGTGELFF	TGTGCTAGTGGTCCAGGACAGGGTGGCACCGGGGAGCTGTTTTTT